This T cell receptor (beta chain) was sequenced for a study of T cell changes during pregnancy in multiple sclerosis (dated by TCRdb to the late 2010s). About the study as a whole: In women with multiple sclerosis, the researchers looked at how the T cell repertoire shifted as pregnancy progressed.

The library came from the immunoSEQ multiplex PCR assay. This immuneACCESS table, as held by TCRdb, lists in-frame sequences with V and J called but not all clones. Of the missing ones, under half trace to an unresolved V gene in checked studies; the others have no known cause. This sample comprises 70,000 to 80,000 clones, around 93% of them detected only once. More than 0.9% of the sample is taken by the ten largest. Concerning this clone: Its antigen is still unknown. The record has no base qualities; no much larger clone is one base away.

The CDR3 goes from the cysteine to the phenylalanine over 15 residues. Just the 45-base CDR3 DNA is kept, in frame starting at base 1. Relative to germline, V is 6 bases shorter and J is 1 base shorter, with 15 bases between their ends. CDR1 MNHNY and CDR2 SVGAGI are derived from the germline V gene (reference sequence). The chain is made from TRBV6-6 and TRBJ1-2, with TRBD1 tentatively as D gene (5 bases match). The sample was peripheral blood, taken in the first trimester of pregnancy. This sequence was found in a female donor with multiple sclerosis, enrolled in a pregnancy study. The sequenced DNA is TGTGCCAGCAGCCCCATGGCAGGGAATAACTATGGCTACACCTTC. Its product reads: CASSPMAGNNYGYTF.